By sample share, the clone carrying this TCR beta chain is medium-sized (0.01 to 0.1%). Its antigen remains unidentified. Genes and germline come from the mouse. The read halts 4 residues ahead of the CDR3 end, with the missing end drawn from the germline J gene. Germline values: CDR1 NSHNY, CDR2 SYGAGN. Trimming took off 0 bases at V and 3 bases at J, with 9 bases between the two ends. The CDR3 has 14 amino acids. This specimen belongs to a study of CD8+ T cells in alopecia areata. Sequencing relied on a cDNA template that was reverse transcribed from extracted RNA. The method was immunoSEQ multiplex PCR; TCRdb's version includes in-frame clones alone and lacks a portion of them. The sample has roughly 2,100 clones, none seen only once. Points from the study as a whole: Greater clonality was observed in lesional scalp samples, especially alopecia totalis/universalis, versus normal scalp.

The chain recombines TRBV13-1 with TRBJ1-2, with D possibly TRBD1 on 6 matching bases. The specimen sequenced was lesional skin. This TCR came from a C3H/HeJ mouse with alopecia areata. The strain bears MHC haplotype H2-k. CDR3 DNA, as far as it was read: TGTGCCAGCAGTGATGTCAGGGGCGACTCC. Translated, it gives CASSDVRGDS. The complete CDR3 reads CASSDVRGDSDYTF.